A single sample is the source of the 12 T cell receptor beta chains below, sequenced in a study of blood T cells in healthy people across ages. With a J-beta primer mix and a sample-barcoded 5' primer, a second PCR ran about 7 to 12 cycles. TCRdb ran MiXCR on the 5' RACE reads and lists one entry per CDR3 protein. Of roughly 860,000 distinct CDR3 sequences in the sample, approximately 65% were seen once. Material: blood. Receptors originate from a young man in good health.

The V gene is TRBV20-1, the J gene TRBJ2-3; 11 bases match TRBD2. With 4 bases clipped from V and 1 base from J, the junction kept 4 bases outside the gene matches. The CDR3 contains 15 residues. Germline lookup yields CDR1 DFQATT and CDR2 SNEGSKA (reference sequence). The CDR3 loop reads CSAITSGGRTDTQYF. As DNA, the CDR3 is TGCAGTGCTATAACTAGCGGGGGTCGCACAGATACGCAGTATTTT.

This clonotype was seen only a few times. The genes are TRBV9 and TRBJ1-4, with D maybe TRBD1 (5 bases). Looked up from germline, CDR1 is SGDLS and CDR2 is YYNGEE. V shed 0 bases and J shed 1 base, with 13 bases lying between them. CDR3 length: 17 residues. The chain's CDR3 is CASSVGQGGRTNEKLFF. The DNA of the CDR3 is TGTGCCAGCAGCGTAGGGCAGGGCGGGCGAACTAATGAAAAACTGTTTTTT. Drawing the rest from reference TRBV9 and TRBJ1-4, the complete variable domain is DSGVTQTPKHLITATGQRVTLRCSPRSGDLSVYWYQQSLDQGLQFLIQYYNGEERAKGNILERFSAQQFPDLHSELNLSSLELGDSALYFCASSVGQGGRTNEKLFFGSGTQLSVL.

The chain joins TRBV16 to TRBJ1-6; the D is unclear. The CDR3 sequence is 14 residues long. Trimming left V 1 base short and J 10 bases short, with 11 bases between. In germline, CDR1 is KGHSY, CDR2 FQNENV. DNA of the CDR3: TGTGCCAGCAGCCAATTAACGAAGGAATCACCCCTCCACTTT. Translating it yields CASSQLTKESPLHF.

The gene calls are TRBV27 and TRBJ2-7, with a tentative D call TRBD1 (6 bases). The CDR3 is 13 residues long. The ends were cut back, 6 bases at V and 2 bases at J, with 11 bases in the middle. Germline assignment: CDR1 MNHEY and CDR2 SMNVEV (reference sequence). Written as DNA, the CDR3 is TGTGCCAGCAGACAGGGACGGGCCTACGAGCAGTACTTC. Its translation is CASRQGRAYEQYF.

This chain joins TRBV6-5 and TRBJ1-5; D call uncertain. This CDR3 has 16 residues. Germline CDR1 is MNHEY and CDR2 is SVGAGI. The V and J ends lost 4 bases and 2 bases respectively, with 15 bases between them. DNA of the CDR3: TGTGCCAGCAGTTCTCGGATAGACGGGGGCAATCAGCCCCAGCATTTT. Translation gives CASSSRIDGGNQPQHF.

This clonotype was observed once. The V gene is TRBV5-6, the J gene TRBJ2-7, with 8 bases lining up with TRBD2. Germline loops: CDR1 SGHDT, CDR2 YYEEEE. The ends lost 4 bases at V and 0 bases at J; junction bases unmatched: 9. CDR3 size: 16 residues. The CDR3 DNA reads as TGTGCCAGCAGCCGGGGGGGGACATCATACTCCTACGAGCAGTACTTC. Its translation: CASSRGGTSYSYEQYF. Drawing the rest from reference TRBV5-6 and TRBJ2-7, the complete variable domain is DAGVTQSPTHLIKTRGQQVTLRCSPKSGHDTVSWYQQALGQGPQFIFQYYEEEERQRGNFPDRFSGHQFPNYSSELNVNALLLGDSALYLCASSRGGTSYSYEQYFGPGTRLTVT.

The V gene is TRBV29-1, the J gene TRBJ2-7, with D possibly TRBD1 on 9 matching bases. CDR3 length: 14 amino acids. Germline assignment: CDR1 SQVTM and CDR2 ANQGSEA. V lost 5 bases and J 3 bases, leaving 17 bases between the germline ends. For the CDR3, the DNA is TGCAGCGTTCGGGAGGGACAGGGTAACTACGAGCAGTACTTC. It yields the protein CSVREGQGNYEQYF.

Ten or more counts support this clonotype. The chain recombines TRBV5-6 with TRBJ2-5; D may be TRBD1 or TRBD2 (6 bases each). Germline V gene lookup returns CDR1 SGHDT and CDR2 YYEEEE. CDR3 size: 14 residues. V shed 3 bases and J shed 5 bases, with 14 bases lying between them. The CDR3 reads CASSSGGQRETQYF. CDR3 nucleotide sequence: TGTGCCAGCAGCTCCGGGGGACAAAGGGAGACCCAGTACTTC.

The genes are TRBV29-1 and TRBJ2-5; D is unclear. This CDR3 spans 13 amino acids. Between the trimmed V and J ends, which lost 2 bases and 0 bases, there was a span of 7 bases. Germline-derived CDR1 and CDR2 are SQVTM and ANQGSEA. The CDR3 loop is CSVEHQYQETQYF. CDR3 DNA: TGCAGCGTTGAACACCAGTACCAAGAGACCCAGTACTTC.

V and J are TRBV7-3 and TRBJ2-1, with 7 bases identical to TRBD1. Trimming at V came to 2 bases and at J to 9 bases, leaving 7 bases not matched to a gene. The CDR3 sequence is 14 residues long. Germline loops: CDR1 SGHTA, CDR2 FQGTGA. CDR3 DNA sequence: TGTGCCAGCAGCTTAGAGACAGGGTCCAGTGAGCAGTTCTTC. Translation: CASSLETGSSEQFF.

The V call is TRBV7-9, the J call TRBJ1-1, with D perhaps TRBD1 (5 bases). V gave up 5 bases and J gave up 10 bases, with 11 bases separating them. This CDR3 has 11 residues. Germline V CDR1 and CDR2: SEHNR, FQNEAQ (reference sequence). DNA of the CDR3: TGTGCCAGCAGCCCCATGGGGGTAGCTTTCTTT. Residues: CASSPMGVAFF.

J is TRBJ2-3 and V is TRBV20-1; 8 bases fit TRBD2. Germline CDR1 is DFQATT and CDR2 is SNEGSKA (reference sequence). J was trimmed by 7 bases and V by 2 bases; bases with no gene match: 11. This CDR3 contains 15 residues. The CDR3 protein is CSARRAGGPPHTQYF. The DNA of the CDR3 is TGCAGTGCTAGACGTGCGGGGGGCCCTCCGCATACGCAGTATTTT.